Below, 8 T cell receptor beta chains from the same sample are listed, as sequenced in a study of CD8 T cells in Susac syndrome. The RNA input was roughly 0.45 to 1 ug, and it was reverse transcribed with random hexamers. TCRdb itself ran the immunoSEQ multiplex PCR reads through MiXCR, one entry per CDR3 protein. The table has about 300,000 distinct CDR3 sequences, approximately 85% seen once. The sample comprised CD8+ T cells from PBMCs. These receptors all stem from a human donor with multiple sclerosis.

This clonotype was seen a few times. This chain joins TRBV4-3 and TRBJ2-5, with unresolved D. The CDR3 consists of 13 residues. V was cut by 1 base and J by 2 bases, with 5 bases left in between. Germline assignment: CDR1 LGHNA and CDR2 YSLEER. DNA of the CDR3: TGCGCCAGCAGCCAAGGCCCACAAGAGACCCAGTACTTC. The encoded protein is CASSQGPQETQYF.

The rearrangement joins TRBV5-6 to TRBJ2-5; D is perhaps TRBD1 (6 bases). The CDR3 loop spans 13 amino acids. CDR1 SGHDT and CDR2 YYEEEE come from the germline V gene. V was pared by 0 bases and J by 5 bases, with 8 bases between. CDR3 DNA sequence: TGTGCCAGCAGCTTGGCAGGGGATGAGACCCAGTACTTC. Translation gives CASSLAGDETQYF.

The V and J genes are TRBV6-1 and TRBJ2-1, with 9 bases lining up with TRBD2. The CDR3 has 14 amino acids. V shed 7 bases and J 3 bases; nucleotides not matched to a gene: 4. Germline CDR1 reads MNHNS; CDR2 reads SASEGT. Here the CDR3 DNA reads TGTGCCAGCATAGCGGGAGTATACTACAATGAGCAGTTCTTC. Translated: CASIAGVYYNEQFF.

The rearrangement joins TRBV11-2 to TRBJ1-1, with D uncertain. The CDR3 has 11 amino acids. Germline CDR1 is SGHAT and CDR2 is FQNNGV. V lost 2 bases to trimming and J lost 11 bases, with 9 bases between them. The CDR3 loop is CASSLPGGAFF. CDR3 nucleotide sequence: TGTGCCAGCAGCTTACCCGGAGGGGCTTTCTTT.

The chain recombines TRBV13 with TRBJ2-7; D is undetermined. CDR3 size: 15 residues. Germline CDR1 and CDR2: PRHDT and FYEKMQ (reference sequence). The germline V and J ends were trimmed by 2 bases and 0 bases, with 11 bases remaining between them. This CDR3 reads CASSLLGPDSYEQYF. CDR3 nucleotide sequence: TGTGCCAGCAGCTTACTTGGACCAGACTCCTACGAGCAGTACTTC. The full variable domain, with the rest looked up from reference TRBV13 and TRBJ2-7, is AAGVIQSPRHLIKEKRETATLKCYPIPRHDTVYWYQQGPGQDPQFLISFYEKMQSDKGSIPDRFSAQQFSDYHSELNMSSLELGDSALYFCASSLLGPDSYEQYFGPGTRLTVT.

The rearrangement links TRBV27 to TRBJ2-1; 14 nucleotides align to TRBD2. With V trimmed by 3 bases and J by 15 bases, 7 bases remained unmatched. The CDR3 length is 14 residues. Germline values: CDR1 MNHEY, CDR2 SMNVEV (reference sequence). The CDR3 DNA sequence: TGTGCCAGCAGTTTGGGGACTAGCGGGAGTTGTCCGTTCTTC. Amino acid sequence: CASSLGTSGSCPFF.

The V gene is TRBV5-5, the J gene TRBJ2-1; 7 bases align to TRBD2. V trimming: 4 bases; J trimming: 0 bases; junction bases outside the gene matches: 7. CDR3 size: 16 residues. The germline V gene encodes CDR1 SGHKS and CDR2 YYEKEE (reference sequence). The CDR3 region is CASSSPGLDSYNEQFF. In nucleotides, the CDR3 is TGTGCCAGCAGCAGCCCAGGACTAGACTCCTACAATGAGCAGTTCTTC.

The rearrangement uses TRBV30 and TRBJ1-2; TRBD1 might be the D (5 bases). CDR1 and CDR2 (germline): GTSNPN, SVGIG (reference sequence). V was pared by 8 bases and J by 0 bases, with 13 bases between. This CDR3 contains 13 residues. CDR3 protein: CALRDGTNYGYTF. The CDR3 region has the DNA TGTGCCCTGAGGGACGGAACTAACTATGGCTACACCTTC.